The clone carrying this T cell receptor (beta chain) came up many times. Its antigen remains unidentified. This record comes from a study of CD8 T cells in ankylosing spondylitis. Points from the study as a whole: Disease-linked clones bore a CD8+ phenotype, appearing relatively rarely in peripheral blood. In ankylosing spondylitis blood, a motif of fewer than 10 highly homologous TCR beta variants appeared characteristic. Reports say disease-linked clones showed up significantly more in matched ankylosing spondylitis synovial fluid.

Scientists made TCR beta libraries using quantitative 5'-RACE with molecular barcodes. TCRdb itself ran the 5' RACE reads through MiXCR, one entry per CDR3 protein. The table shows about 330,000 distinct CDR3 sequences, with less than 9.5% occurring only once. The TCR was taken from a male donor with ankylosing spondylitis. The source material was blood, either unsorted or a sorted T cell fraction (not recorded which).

In nucleotides, the CDR3 is TGCAGCGGTGGGACAGGGATGAATGAGCAGTTCTTC. As protein: CSGGTGMNEQFF. The J gene is TRBJ2-1, the V gene TRBV29-1; TRBD1 matches at 9 bases. Germline V gene data show CDR1 as SQVTM and CDR2 as ANQGSEA. The CDR3 has 12 amino acids. Germline trimming cut 7 bases from V and 7 bases from J; bases unmatched to any gene: 5.